One T cell receptor (beta chain) is described in this entry. Its antigen remains unknown. Primers used in a second PCR of about 6 to 12 cycles were a sample-barcoded 5' primer and a J-beta primer mix. Each of the samples gave a minimum of 2.5 million paired-end reads that contained CDR3. From the 5' RACE reads, TCRdb called clonotypes with MiXCR, one entry per CDR3 protein. The sample contains 730,000 or so distinct CDR3 sequences, 40% to 45% of which appear only once. The record originates from a study of blood T cells in healthy people across ages. Whole-study findings and limits: TCR beta diversity per million T cells fell roughly linearly with age.

Germline CDR1 reads SGHAT; CDR2 reads FQDESV (reference sequence). CDR3 length: 18 residues. The V segment lost 5 bases and the J segment 4 bases; nucleotides outside the gene matches: 12. Donors were systemically healthy Caucasian individuals from Russia aged 6 to 90 years. Roughly 9.5 milliliters of peripheral blood were drawn from each donor into EDTA-treated tubes. Sequencing input: blood. J is TRBJ2-3 and V is TRBV11-1; 13 nucleotides align to TRBD2. The TCR sequence derives from a woman aged 55-69 years in good health. The CDR3 nucleotides are TGTGCCAGCAGCGTCAGTGGACTAGCGGGAGTATCTCCAGATACGCAGTATTTT. It encodes CASSVSGLAGVSPDTQYF.